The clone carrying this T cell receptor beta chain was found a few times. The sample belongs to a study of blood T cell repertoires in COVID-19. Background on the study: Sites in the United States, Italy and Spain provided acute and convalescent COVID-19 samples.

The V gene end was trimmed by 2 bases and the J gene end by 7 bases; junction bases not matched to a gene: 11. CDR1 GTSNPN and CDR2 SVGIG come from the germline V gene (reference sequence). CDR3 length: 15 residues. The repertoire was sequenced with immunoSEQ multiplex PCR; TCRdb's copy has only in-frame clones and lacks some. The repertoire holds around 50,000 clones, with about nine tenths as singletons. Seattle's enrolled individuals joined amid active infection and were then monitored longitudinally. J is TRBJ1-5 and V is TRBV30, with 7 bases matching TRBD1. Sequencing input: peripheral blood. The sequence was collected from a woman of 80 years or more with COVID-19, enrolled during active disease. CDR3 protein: CAWSIKTGKQQPQHF. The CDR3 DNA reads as TGTGCCTGGAGTATTAAGACAGGGAAACAGCAGCCCCAGCATTTT.